The T cell receptor beta chain described here comes from a study of blood T cell repertoires in COVID-19. Study-wide context: Acute and convalescent COVID-19 specimens originated in the United States, Italy and Spain. T cells, B-cell-depleted T cells, or PBMCs supplied cDNA or gDNA.

Here immunoSEQ multiplex PCR was the method, and the copy in TCRdb shows in-frame clones only, minus some. The data show some 41,000 clones, 87% seen once. This CDR3 comprises 17 residues. Germline CDR1 reads SGDLS; CDR2 reads YYNGEE. The germline V and J ends were trimmed by 0 bases and 0 bases, with 13 bases remaining between them. This chain links TRBV9 with TRBJ1-3; D gene unclear. Material: peripheral blood. The clonotype comes from a woman of 80 years or more with active COVID-19. The chain's CDR3 is CASSVAAGPPSGNTIYF. For the CDR3, the DNA is TGTGCCAGCAGCGTAGCGGCAGGCCCTCCCTCTGGAAACACCATATATTTT. The variable domain in full, completed from reference TRBV9 and TRBJ1-3, reads DSGVTQTPKHLITATGQRVTLRCSPRSGDLSVYWYQQSLDQGLQFLIQYYNGEERAKGNILERFSAQQFPDLHSELNLSSLELGDSALYFCASSVAAGPPSGNTIYFGEGSWLTVV.